Listed below are T cell receptor beta chains from one sample, sequenced in a study of T-cell reconstitution after alpha-beta-depleted transplantation in children. TCRdb ran MiXCR on the PCR reads and lists one entry per CDR3 protein. The sample contains some 220,000 distinct CDR3 sequences, roughly a tenth of which appear only once. This sample comprised PBMCs from the stem cell graft donor, obtained from the stem cell graft. These receptors were obtained from a human donor who donated a stem cell graft to a child with acute lymphoblastic leukemia. CDR3s include the opening cysteine and the closing phenylalanine or tryptophan. Fields, in order: clone size, D gene, V gene, CDR3 length, J gene, CDR3 protein, CDR3 DNA. D genes are given only for firm matches. Expanded clones get a size class; other rows say once, few or many, or leave the size out.

>.|TRBD1|TRBV3-1|19|TRBJ2-2
CASSPALLFDRGNTGELFF
TGTGCCAGCAGCCCTGCCCTCCTCTTCGACAGGGGGAACACCGGGGAGCTGTTTTTT
>few|.|TRBV7-2|15|TRBJ2-2
CASSRVDRFPGELFF
TGTGCCAGCAGCCGAGTCGACAGGTTCCCCGGGGAGCTGTTTTTT
>.|TRBD2|TRBV3-1|15|TRBJ2-3
CASSSGTSDTDTQYF
TGTGCCAGCAGCTCCGGGACTAGCGATACAGATACGCAGTATTTT
>many|.|TRBV20-1|15|TRBJ2-7
CSATYGGTASHEQYF
TGCAGTGCTACCTATGGAGGGACAGCGTCCCACGAGCAGTACTTC
>.|.|TRBV5-6|13|TRBJ2-7
CASSFAGVYEQYF
TGTGCCAGCAGCTTTGCAGGGGTGTACGAGCAGTACTTC
>many|.|TRBV9|13|TRBJ1-1
CASSVGPNTEAFF
TGTGCCAGCAGCGTAGGACCGAACACTGAAGCTTTCTTT
>.|TRBD1|TRBV29-1|15|TRBJ2-7
CSVKNRGRGTYEQYF
TGCAGCGTAAAGAACAGGGGAAGAGGGACCTACGAGCAGTACTTC
>many|TRBD1|TRBV12-3/TRBV12-4|16|TRBJ2-2
CASSLGAGGRTGELFF
TGTGCCAGCAGTTTAGGGGCAGGGGGCCGGACCGGGGAGCTGTTTTTT
>.|.|TRBV7-2|15|TRBJ1-6
CASSSFGRTDSPLHF
TGTGCCAGCAGCTCATTCGGAAGAACGGATTCACCCCTCCACTTT
>.|.|TRBV7-9|16|TRBJ1-3
CASSLGRELSGNTIYF
TGTGCCAGCAGCCTGGGAAGGGAATTGTCTGGAAACACCATATATTTT
>.|TRBD2|TRBV7-2|15|TRBJ2-7
CASSLDGGGFYEQYF
TGTGCCAGCAGCTTAGATGGGGGGGGTTTCTACGAGCAGTACTTC
>.|.|TRBV2|13|TRBJ2-1
CASSLDLYNEQFF
TGTGCCAGCAGTTTGGATTTATACAATGAGCAGTTCTTC
>few|.|TRBV18|13|TRBJ2-7
CASSPQGTYEQYF
TGTGCCAGCTCACCGCAGGGTACCTACGAGCAGTACTTC
>many|.|TRBV7-9|12|TRBJ2-5
CASSFLAETQYF
TGTGCCAGCAGCTTTCTCGCAGAGACCCAGTACTTC
>many|.|TRBV20-1|12|TRBJ2-7
CSASQGPYEQYF
TGCAGTGCTAGTCAGGGGCCGTACGAGCAGTACTTC
>few|.|TRBV2|15|TRBJ1-5
CASSGQGDSNQPQHF
TGTGCCAGCTCGGGGCAGGGCGATAGCAATCAGCCCCAGCATTTT